This T cell receptor beta chain was found in a study of OX40 agonist ivuxolimab in advanced cancers. Study at large: The dose-escalation cohort had hepatocellular carcinoma, melanoma, renal cell or head and neck cancer. Study-level points and caveats: Some of the nonresponding patients also showed low levels of normalized T-cell clonal expansion. CD4+ and CD8+ blood T cells expanded clonally by week 6 at 0.1 to 3.0 mg/kg. Low clonal expansion, among the lowest seen, marked partial responders at 0.1-3.0 mg/kg.

This CDR3 has 16 amino acids. From germline, CDR1 is LNHDA and CDR2 SQIVND (reference sequence). Trimming left V 1 base short and J 1 base short, with 13 bases between. As for this clone: The antigen is undetermined.

Some clones are missing from TCRdb's copy, which holds only in-frame ones; the method was immunoSEQ multiplex PCR. The sample has around 80,000 clones, over 75% seen once. This rearrangement joins TRBV19 to TRBJ1-1; no clear D. Sequenced here: CD4+ or CD8+ T cells sorted from blood, sampled in a trial of the OX40 agonist ivuxolimab. This TCR was sampled from an adult with an advanced solid tumor such as melanoma, head and neck, liver or kidney cancer. The CDR3 is CASSIGVRQANTEAFF. The DNA for the CDR3 is TGTGCCAGTAGTATAGGGGTCCGACAAGCGAACACTGAAGCTTTCTTT.